This T cell receptor beta chain was identified during a study of T-cell memory formation after mild COVID-19. Trimming left V 4 bases short and J 6 bases short, with 11 bases between. This CDR3 has 13 amino acids. Germline V gene data show CDR1 as SGDLS and CDR2 as YYNGEE. Findings of the study overall: Contracting CD4+ clones were located mainly in CM and EM, and CD8+ clones in EMRA. Contracting clones from day 15 to 85 showed balanced CD4/CD8; later expanders favored CD4+.

Each CDR3 protein is one row after TCRdb ran MiXCR on the 5' RACE reads. This repertoire shows 110,000 to 150,000 distinct CDR3 sequences, 14% found once; its top ten account for about 27%. This clonotype was counted only a few times. Antigen: not known. The sequenced sample was PBMCs or a T cell subset sorted from them (not recorded which). The receptor's source is an adult woman who had mild COVID-19 (a few samples of this study predate the infection). Cell type and time point are not known. This chain links TRBV9 with TRBJ2-1; possibly TRBD1 or TRBD2 for D (5 bases each). The CDR3 sequence: CASSTWDGNEQFF. The CDR3 DNA sequence: TGTGCCAGCAGCACGTGGGACGGCAATGAGCAGTTCTTC.